Below, one T cell receptor (beta chain) is given with its context. Its specificity is not known. The record originates from a study of cytomegalovirus exposure and HLA in healthy donors. The study's findings and limits: CMV antigen specificity of three CMV-associated chains was confirmed in vitro. Cytomegalovirus association was assigned to about 150 TCR beta chains.

Clones were sequenced by immunoSEQ multiplex PCR, and TCRdb holds only the in-frame ones, with some missing. Here the sample spans over 200,000 clones, about 86% being singletons. The roughly 120-subject validation cohort, separate from the approximately 660-subject first cohort, included the donors. Sequencing was performed on PBMCs. This clonotype was obtained from a woman aged 18-29 years in good health and CMV-seronegative.

The CDR3 DNA sequence: TGTGCCAGCAGTCGGACAGGGCCATCCTACGAGCAGTACTTC. Encoded protein: CASSRTGPSYEQYF. The chain is built from TRBV13 and TRBJ2-7; 8 bases are shared with TRBD1. Germline lookup yields CDR1 PRHDT and CDR2 FYEKMQ (reference sequence). CDR3 length equals 14 residues. V gave up 6 bases and J gave up 1 base; unmatched junction bases: 5.